This TCR beta chain was sequenced during a study of OX40 agonist ivuxolimab in advanced cancers. Study context: Patients with hepatocellular carcinoma, melanoma, renal cell or head and neck cancer made up the dose-escalation patients. Partial responses were achieved by three patients: one hepatocellular carcinoma, two cutaneous melanoma.

The method was immunoSEQ multiplex PCR; TCRdb's version includes in-frame clones alone and lacks a portion of them. The sample records tens of thousands of clones, roughly 85% being singletons. Comment on this clone: What it binds is unknown.

Trimming took 2 bases from V and 1 from J, leaving 9 bases between them. The CDR3 length is 14 residues. Germline CDR1 and CDR2: MNHEY and SVGAGI. Study-level points and caveats: In the 0.1 to 3.0 mg/kg range, CD4+ and CD8+ blood T cells had expanded clonally by week 6.

The sequenced sample was CD4+ or CD8+ T cells sorted from blood, obtained in a trial of the OX40 agonist ivuxolimab. This TCR came from an adult with an advanced solid tumor such as melanoma, head and neck, liver or kidney cancer. The chain combines TRBV6-5 with TRBJ2-7; D is perhaps TRBD1 (6 bases). The CDR3: CASSYEDSSYEQYF. The CDR3 DNA is TGTGCCAGCAGTTACGAGGACAGTTCCTACGAGCAGTACTTC.